This T cell receptor (beta chain) is drawn from a study of OX40 agonist ivuxolimab in advanced cancers. Study in general: Partial responses, seen in three patients, involved one hepatocellular carcinoma and two cutaneous melanomas.

The repertoire was sequenced with immunoSEQ multiplex PCR; TCRdb's copy has only in-frame clones and lacks some. In the table there are 70,000 to 95,000 clones, about 91% of which are singletons. This clone appeared a few times. Its cognate antigen is unknown. Points from the study as a whole: Compared with others, partial responders at 0.1-3.0 mg/kg displayed clonal expansion among the lowest.

Sequenced here: CD4+ or CD8+ T cells sorted from blood, sampled in a trial of the OX40 agonist ivuxolimab. This receptor was identified in an adult with an advanced solid tumor such as melanoma, head and neck, liver or kidney cancer.

The CDR3 nucleotides are TGCAGCCCCTACCGGGGGATTGGGGAGCAGTTCTTC. Translation gives CSPYRGIGEQFF. This chain links TRBV29-1 with TRBJ2-1, with D possibly being TRBD2 (6 bases). Germline values: CDR1 SQVTM, CDR2 ANQGSEA. This CDR3 is built from 12 residues. Trimming shortened V by 8 bases and J by 10 bases, and 18 bases separated the two germline ends.